This TCR beta chain was identified in a study of regulatory T cells in long-lasting Graves disease. Building of the TCR beta libraries involved iRepertoire HTBI primers and Arm-PCR of CDR3 regions. TCRdb independently ran MiXCR on the multiplex PCR reads; one entry per CDR3 protein. In the table there are 440,000 or so distinct CDR3 sequences, about 15% of which are singletons. Time point reported: newly diagnosed GD, antithyroid drugs for less than 3 months. PBMC-derived RNA was used for the TCR library. Patients met American Thyroid Association criteria for Graves' disease. The CDR3 sequence is 14 residues long. Germline assignment: CDR1 MNHEY and CDR2 SVGEGT. Losses at the gene ends were 0 bases for V and 7 bases for J; bases not matched to a gene: 5. These sequences were also reported in another study, on T cells in Graves' hyperthyroidism and ophthalmopathy. This second study notes: First-round RT-PCR targeting the TCR CDR3 was performed with the HTBI primer set.

The sequence came from a woman aged 25 to 45 with Graves disease. The V gene is TRBV6-2 or TRBV6-3, the J gene TRBJ1-2, with 7 nucleotides matching TRBD1. The sequences come from peripheral blood mononuclear cells (PBMCs), collected at new diagnosis, from a patient treated with antithyroid drugs. In nucleotides, the CDR3 is TGTGCCAGCAGTTACTCAGGACAGGCGACTGGCTACACCTTC. This encodes CASSYSGQATGYTF.